A selection of T cell receptor beta chains follows, all from one sample in a study of Graves' ophthalmopathy and Graves' hyperthyroidism. One entry per CDR3 protein, called by TCRdb with MiXCR from the multiplex PCR reads. The sample holds a few hundred thousand distinct CDR3 sequences; roughly 15% are singletons and the top ten take 2% to 2.5%. Material for sequencing was peripheral blood. Receptor source: an adult woman with stable Graves' hyperthyroidism. CDR3s include the opening cysteine and the closing phenylalanine or tryptophan. The D gene is left open where the match is weak. Clone size, where shown, is once, few, many, or a class for clones that have expanded.

cdr3_length,j_call,clone_size,d_call,v_call,cdr3_nt,cdr3_aa
15,TRBJ2-7,many,TRBD2,TRBV11-2,TGTGCCAGCAGACCTCCTAGCGGGAGTATCCTCGAGCAGTACTTC,CASRPPSGSILEQYF
14,TRBJ1-2,-,-,TRBV4-1,TGCGCCAGCAGCCAACCGGGGATGGACTATGGCTACACCTTC,CASSQPGMDYGYTF
15,TRBJ1-5,-,-,TRBV28,TGTGCCAGCAGTTTAGGGGGCAGGGGCAATCAGCCCCAGCATTTT,CASSLGGRGNQPQHF
13,TRBJ2-2,many,TRBD2,TRBV2,TGTGCCAGCAGCGGGCGGGGGACCGGGGAGCTGTTTTTT,CASSGRGTGELFF
15,TRBJ2-7,many,TRBD2,TRBV12-3/TRBV12-4,TGTGCCAGCAGTTTACTAGCGGGAGGGCCGGATGAGCAGTACTTC,CASSLLAGGPDEQYF
17,TRBJ1-1,many,-,TRBV11-2,TGTGCCAGCAGCTTTTGGGGGTCCCTAGGGCGTAACACTGAAGCTTTCTTT,CASSFWGSLGRNTEAFF
11,TRBJ1-1,-,-,TRBV18,TGTGCCAGCTCTGCCAGAGTCGAAGCTTTCTTT,CASSARVEAFF
15,TRBJ2-7,many,TRBD1,TRBV6-1,TGTGCCAGCAGTGAAGCGCTGGACAGGACCTACGAGCAGTACTTC,CASSEALDRTYEQYF
14,TRBJ2-6,many,-,TRBV12-3/TRBV12-4,TGTGCCAGCAGTTTGACCCACGAGGCCAACGTCCTGACTTTC,CASSLTHEANVLTF
13,TRBJ2-5,many,-,TRBV14,TGTGCCAGCAGCCAAGATCTCGGGCTGACCCAGTACTTC,CASSQDLGLTQYF
17,TRBJ2-2,many,TRBD1,TRBV28,TGTGCCAGCAGTTTGCCAGAGGGACAGGGGGCTACCGGGGAGCTGTTTTTT,CASSLPEGQGATGELFF
14,TRBJ2-2,-,-,TRBV7-9,TGTGCCAGCAGTATAACAGAAAACACCGGGGAGCTGTTTTTT,CASSITENTGELFF
13,TRBJ1-2,many,-,TRBV12-3/TRBV12-4,TGTGCCAGCAGTTTGGCCGCAATATATGGCTACACCTTC,CASSLAAIYGYTF
15,TRBJ2-7,few,TRBD1,TRBV20-1,TGCAGTGCTTCCCAGACCGGGACAGGGAGGCACGAGCAGTACTTC,CSASQTGTGRHEQYF
15,TRBJ1-5,many,-,TRBV27,TGTGCCAGCAGGGGTGACAGGAGCAGCAATCAGCCCCAGCATTTT,CASRGDRSSNQPQHF
16,TRBJ2-2,few,TRBD2,TRBV27,TGTGCCAGCAGTTTGACTAGCGGGAGTCTGGCCGGGGAGCTGTTTTTT,CASSLTSGSLAGELFF
10,TRBJ2-7,many,-,TRBV2,TGTGCCAGCAGTACGACAGAGCAGTACTTC,CASSTTEQYF
16,TRBJ1-1,many,-,TRBV5-1,TGCGCCAGCAGCTTGGAGTCCGGGACGGTGAACACTGAAGCTTTCTTT,CASSLESGTVNTEAFF
12,TRBJ2-5,many,-,TRBV9,TGTGCCAGCAGCGTAGGTGAGGAGACCCAGTACTTC,CASSVGEETQYF
13,TRBJ2-7,-,-,TRBV12-3/TRBV12-4,TGTGCCAGCAGACCGGGGGACGAGGGTGAGCAGTACTTC,CASRPGDEGEQYF
15,TRBJ2-5,many,-,TRBV4-1,TGCGCCAGCAGCCAAGATCGAGGGACCGGAGAGACCCAGTACTTC,CASSQDRGTGETQYF
17,TRBJ2-7,many,TRBD2,TRBV5-1,TGCGCCAGCAGCCCCCCCTGGGGGAGGGTGAGGCACTACGAGCAGTACTTC,CASSPPWGRVRHYEQYF
17,TRBJ1-5,many,-,TRBV24-1,TGTGCCACCAGTGACTCTTCAATGGGGGTAAGCAATCAGCCCCAGCATTTT,CATSDSSMGVSNQPQHF
15,TRBJ2-7,-,TRBD1,TRBV6-5,TGTGCCAGCAGTTACCGAGGGACAGCTCTCTACGAGCAGTACTTC,CASSYRGTALYEQYF
12,TRBJ2-5,-,-,TRBV29-1,TGCAGCGTTGACACAGAAGAAGAGACCCAGTACTTC,CSVDTEEETQYF
16,TRBJ2-5,-,-,TRBV12-3/TRBV12-4,TGTGCCAGCAGCCTTGTCCCGACAGACAACCAAGAGACCCAGTACTTC,CASSLVPTDNQETQYF
14,TRBJ2-7,-,TRBD1,TRBV20-1,TGCAGTCCAGAGGGGGCAGAGAGCTCCTACGAGCAGTACTTC,CSPEGAESSYEQYF
14,TRBJ2-7,many,TRBD1,TRBV13,TGTGCCAGCAGCTCCTGGACAGGGGATGGAGAGCAGTACTTC,CASSSWTGDGEQYF
11,TRBJ1-2,few,-,TRBV6-1,TGTGCCAGTTACCGCGGGGGCGGCTACACCTTC,CASYRGGGYTF
12,TRBJ2-7,many,-,TRBV6-2/TRBV6-3,TGTGCCAGCAGCCCCCGCAGGGGCAACAAAGTCTTC,CASSPRRGNKVF
16,TRBJ2-5,many,TRBD1,TRBV20-1,TGCAGTGCTAGAGATCTTGTGCGCCAGGGGGTGGAGACCCAGTACTTC,CSARDLVRQGVETQYF
15,TRBJ1-3,many,TRBD1,TRBV7-8,TGTGCCAGCAGACCGACAGGGGGCTCTGGAAACACCATATATTTT,CASRPTGGSGNTIYF
15,TRBJ2-7,-,TRBD1,TRBV3-1,TGTGCCAGCAGCCACCGAACTGGACAGGGTAACGAGCAGTACTTC,CASSHRTGQGNEQYF
12,TRBJ2-7,many,-,TRBV2,TGTGCCAGCAGTGAGCTCGCGGGGGAGCAGTACTTC,CASSELAGEQYF
17,TRBJ2-5,many,TRBD2,TRBV4-1,TGCGCCAGCAGCCAAGAGAGGAGAGCGGGGTACCAAGAGACCCAGTACTTC,CASSQERRAGYQETQYF
15,TRBJ1-1,many,-,TRBV30,TGTGCCTGGAGTGTTGGTGGGAATTTAAACACTGAAGCTTTCTTT,CAWSVGGNLNTEAFF
14,TRBJ2-7,many,-,TRBV12-3/TRBV12-4,TGTGCCAGCAGTTTAAACCCCTTGGGACGCGAGCAGTACTTC,CASSLNPLGREQYF
14,TRBJ1-1,many,-,TRBV6-1,TGTGCCAGCAGTGACCAGGGTTTCGATACTGAAGCTTTCTTT,CASSDQGFDTEAFF
15,TRBJ2-7,many,TRBD2,TRBV11-2,TGTGCCAGCAGCTTAGTTAGCGGGAGGAGCTACGAGCAGTACTTC,CASSLVSGRSYEQYF
15,TRBJ1-6,once,TRBD1,TRBV6-5,TGTGCCAGCAGTTACTCCCGGGACAGGTTTTCACCCCTCCACTTT,CASSYSRDRFSPLHF
15,TRBJ1-2,many,-,TRBV7-2,TGTGCCAGCAGCCCCCCGGACCCCCCGGTCTATGGCTACACCTTC,CASSPPDPPVYGYTF
14,TRBJ1-5,many,-,TRBV6-2/TRBV6-3,TGTGCCAGCAGTTACTTATGGACCAATCAGCCCCAGCATTTT,CASSYLWTNQPQHF
14,TRBJ2-2,many,-,TRBV27,TGTGCCAGCGGCGCAGGGGTTTCCACCGGGGAGCTGTTTTTT,CASGAGVSTGELFF
14,TRBJ2-2,-,-,TRBV18,TGTGCCAGTTCACCCTCCGGCACCACCGGGGAGCTGTTTTTT,CASSPSGTTGELFF
12,TRBJ1-3,many,-,TRBV28,TGTGCCAGTTCCCTGGGCGGAAACACCATATATTTT,CASSLGGNTIYF
14,TRBJ2-7,many,TRBD1,TRBV5-1,TGCGCCAGCAGCCACGGACAGGGCTCCTACGAGCAGTACTTC,CASSHGQGSYEQYF
14,TRBJ2-2,few,-,TRBV7-3,TGTGCCAGCAGCTTTCAAAAGTCCACCGGGGAGCTGTTTTTT,CASSFQKSTGELFF